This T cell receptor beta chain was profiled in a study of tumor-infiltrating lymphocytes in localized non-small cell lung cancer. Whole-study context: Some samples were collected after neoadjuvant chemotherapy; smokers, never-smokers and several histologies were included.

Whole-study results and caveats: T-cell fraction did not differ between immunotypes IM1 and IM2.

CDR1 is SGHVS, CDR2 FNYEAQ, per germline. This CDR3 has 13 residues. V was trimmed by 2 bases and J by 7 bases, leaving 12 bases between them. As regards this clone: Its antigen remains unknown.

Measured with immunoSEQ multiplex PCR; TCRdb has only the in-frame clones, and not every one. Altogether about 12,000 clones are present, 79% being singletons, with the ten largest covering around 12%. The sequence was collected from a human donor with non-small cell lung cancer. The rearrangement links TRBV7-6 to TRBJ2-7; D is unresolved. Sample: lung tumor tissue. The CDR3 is CASSLNPNGEQYF. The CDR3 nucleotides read TGTGCCAGCAGCTTAAACCCGAATGGGGAGCAGTACTTC. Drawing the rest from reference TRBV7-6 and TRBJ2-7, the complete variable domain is GAGVSQSPRYKVTKRGQDVALRCDPISGHVSLYWYRQALGQGPEFLTYFNYEAQQDKSGLPNDRFSAERPEGSISTLTIQRTEQRDSAMYRCASSLNPNGEQYFGPGTRLTVT.